This record looks at one TCR beta chain sequence and its context. Its antigen is unknown. The record originates from a study of cytomegalovirus exposure and HLA in healthy donors. Background on the study: The roughly 120 validation repertoires, a later analysis reported, used the same platform as the approximately 630 first-cohort repertoires.

Trimming left V 3 bases short and J 6 bases short, with 11 bases between. The germline V gene has CDR1 ENHRY and CDR2 SYGVKD. This CDR3 spans 14 amino acids. Assay used: immunoSEQ multiplex PCR; TCRdb lists only in-frame clones, some missing. The sample contains about 260,000 clones, less than 95% of which appear only once. The validation cohort, a group of under 150 subjects, included the donors and was separate from the approximately 660-subject first cohort. Study-wide results and limits: Accounts indicate the classifier identified cytomegalovirus status with strong specificity and sensitivity. Altogether, some 170 TCR beta chains were recorded as cytomegalovirus-associated.

The chain is built from TRBV10-3 and TRBJ2-2; possible D gene TRBD1, 5 bases. This TCR derives from a woman aged 25 to 39 in good health and CMV-seronegative. Specimen: PBMCs. The CDR3 is CAISEGDSPGELFF. For the CDR3, the DNA is TGTGCCATCAGTGAAGGGGATTCGCCCGGGGAGCTGTTTTTT.